A selection of T cell receptor beta chains follows, all from one sample in a study of technical replicates of blood from four donors. Sequenced by immunoSEQ multiplex PCR; TCRdb stores in-frame clones only, minus some. The sample comprises about 75,000 clones, around 97% of which are singletons, and approximately 0.3% rests with the top ten. Sequencing was done on a sample of T cells isolated from PBMCs. All receptors come from a human donor in good health. Both conserved end residues are part of each CDR3. The order of the fields is D gene, clone size, V gene, J gene, CDR3 DNA, CDR3 protein. A D gene is named only where the DNA matches it firmly. Rows give clone size only sometimes, using once, few, many, or a class for an expanded clone.

>NA|NA|TRBV10-3|TRBJ2-7
TGTGCCATTCGCCCAGGGGATATTATCTACGAGCAGTACTTC
CAIRPGDIIYEQYF
>NA|few|TRBV10-2|TRBJ1-5
TGCGCCAGCAGTGAGACTCTTAATCAGCCCCAGCATTTT
CASSETLNQPQHF
>NA|once|TRBV4-2|TRBJ1-4
TGTGCCAGCAGCAAACAAGGGGGTGAGTCGCATGAAAAACTGTTTTTT
CASSKQGGESHEKLFF
>TRBD2|NA|TRBV9|TRBJ2-3
TGTGCCAGCAGCGTAGAGCTAGCGGGAGGGCAAATAGATACGCAGTATTTT
CASSVELAGGQIDTQYF
>TRBD2|NA|TRBV29-1|TRBJ2-5
TGCAGCGTACCGGGACTAGGATGGGAGACCCAGTACTTC
CSVPGLGWETQYF
>TRBD2|NA|TRBV19|TRBJ2-3
TGTGCCAGTAGTCCGTCGGCTAGCGGGAGTACAGATACGCAGTATTTT
CASSPSASGSTDTQYF
>NA|once|TRBV7-9|TRBJ1-1
TGTGCCAGCAGCTTAGGGGGAGTTACTGAAGCTTTCTTT
CASSLGGVTEAFF
>TRBD1|NA|TRBV6-5|TRBJ1-5
TGTGCCAGCAGCAAAGACAGGGCTCAGCCCCAGCATTTT
CASSKDRAQPQHF
>TRBD1|NA|TRBV10-3|TRBJ1-1
TGTGCCATCACGACAGGGGGCATCACTGAAGCTTTCTTT
CAITTGGITEAFF
>TRBD1|NA|TRBV9|TRBJ1-1
TGTGCCAGCAGCGTAGGAGGTTTACAGGGGGGTGAAGCTTTCTTT
CASSVGGLQGGEAFF
>TRBD1|NA|TRBV19|TRBJ1-5
TGTGCCAGTGAAACAGGGGGCCAAAGCAATCAGCCCCAGCATTTT
CASETGGQSNQPQHF
>NA|once|TRBV4-3|TRBJ2-7
TGCGCCAGCAGCCAAGAGTTAGTTTCCTACGAGCAGTACTTC
CASSQELVSYEQYF
>TRBD2|NA|TRBV7-9|TRBJ2-5
TGTGCCAGCAGCTGGGGGGGGACTAGCGGGCCCCAAGAGACCCAGTACTTC
CASSWGGTSGPQETQYF
>NA|NA|TRBV12-5|TRBJ1-1
TGTGCTAGTGGTTTGGGCAGGACTGAAGCTTTCTTT
CASGLGRTEAFF
>NA|NA|TRBV19|TRBJ2-3
TGTGCCAGTAGCTACACAGATACGCAGTATTTT
CASSYTDTQYF
>NA|NA|TRBV2|TRBJ2-7
TGTGCCAGCAGTTCGGACAGAGGGCCCTACGAGCAGTACTTC
CASSSDRGPYEQYF
>NA|NA|TRBV19|TRBJ2-3
TGTGCCAGTAGTCTGACAGCCCTTGATCGCGATACGCAGTATTTT
CASSLTALDRDTQYF
>NA|NA|TRBV4-1|TRBJ2-1
TGCGCCAGCAGCCAAGAATGGTTAGCGGCCCGTGAGCAGTTCTTC
CASSQEWLAAREQFF
>TRBD2|NA|TRBV10-3|TRBJ2-7
TGTGCCATCAGTGAGTCGACCTGGCTAGGGGTTACTAGCGGGAGCTCCTACGAGCAGTACTTC
CAISESTWLGVTSGSSYEQYF
>NA|NA|TRBV6-5|TRBJ1-1
TGTGCCACTCACAGGGAAACTGAAGCTTTCTTT
CATHRETEAFF
>NA|NA|TRBV7-2|TRBJ1-2
TGTGCCAGCAGCTTAGAAGGGGGGGGCAGCTATGGCTACACCTTC
CASSLEGGGSYGYTF
>NA|NA|TRBV15|TRBJ2-1
TGTGCCACCAGCAGAGTCCCGGGTGAGCAGTTCTTC
CATSRVPGEQFF
>TRBD1|NA|TRBV7-9|TRBJ2-7
TGTGCCAGCAGCATACTCTCCCTAGGGACAGGGGTCGAGCAGTACTTC
CASSILSLGTGVEQYF
>NA|NA|TRBV20-1|TRBJ2-1
TGCAGTGCTAGGGACAGCCTTGAGCAGTTCTTC
CSARDSLEQFF
>NA|NA|TRBV14|TRBJ2-7
TGTGCCAGCAGCCTATCAGGGTACGACGAGCAGTACTTC
CASSLSGYDEQYF
>NA|NA|TRBV16|TRBJ2-7
TGTGCCAGCAGCCAAAATACAGGGAGAAACGAGCAGTACTTC
CASSQNTGRNEQYF
>TRBD2|NA|TRBV7-2|TRBJ2-3
TGTGCCAGCAGCTACCGGGTGGTAGCGGGAGCAGATACGCAGTATTTT
CASSYRVVAGADTQYF
>TRBD2|NA|TRBV10-3|TRBJ2-1
TGTGCCATCACTTCAGCTAGCGGGAGTTATGAGCAGTTCTTC
CAITSASGSYEQFF
>NA|NA|TRBV7-2|TRBJ1-5
TGTGCCAGCAGCTTCTCGGCAGGGGTTAGCAATCAGCCCCAGCATTTT
CASSFSAGVSNQPQHF
>NA|NA|TRBV6-5|TRBJ1-5
TGTGCCAGCAGTCACAGGGAGCGAAATCAGCCCCAGCATTTT
CASSHRERNQPQHF